This TCR beta chain was identified during a study of blood T cell repertoires in COVID-19. In the original workflow: Reference gene primer amplification gave estimated nucleated cell counts. The table came from immunoSEQ multiplex PCR; TCRdb's copy has only in-frame clones and leaves some out. That table furnishes V, J and clone size, whereas the DNA furnished D and trimming. The data contain roughly 120,000 clones, almost 90% of them seen just once; the ten biggest clones take up 0.75% to 0.9%. The count of this clone is one. V lost 0 bases and J 7 bases, leaving 12 bases between the germline ends. The germline gives CDR1 SGHVS, CDR2 FNYEAQ. CDR3 length: 15 residues.

The sequence derives from a woman aged 45-65 years with active or convalescent COVID-19. Sequencing used peripheral blood. This chain links TRBV7-6 with TRBJ1-4; weak D call: TRBD1 (5 bases). The CDR3 loop reads CASSLAGAPTEKLFF. The CDR3 bases are TGTGCCAGCAGCTTAGCAGGGGCCCCCACTGAAAAACTGTTTTTT.